Shown below are 16 T cell receptor beta chains from a single sample sequenced in a study of OX40 agonist ivuxolimab in advanced cancers. This table comes from immunoSEQ multiplex PCR, and its TCRdb copy is limited to in-frame clones, with some not included. The table shows around 76,000 clones, with around 80% occurring only once. Sequencing was performed on CD4+ or CD8+ T cells sorted from blood, taken in a trial of the OX40 agonist ivuxolimab. The receptors derive from an adult with an advanced solid tumor such as melanoma, head and neck, liver or kidney cancer.

V gene TRBV7-6 combines with J gene TRBJ1-5, with D perhaps matching TRBD1 (5 bases). This CDR3 has 12 amino acids. V lost 3 bases and J 6 bases, leaving 6 bases between the germline ends. The germline V gene has CDR1 SGHVS and CDR2 FNYEAQ. The CDR3 is CASSLQGQPQHF. CDR3 sequence (DNA): TGTGCCAGCAGCTTGCAGGGTCAGCCCCAGCATTTT.

This chain connects TRBV9 to TRBJ2-2, with D uncertain. Per the germline V gene, CDR1 is SGDLS and CDR2 is YYNGEE. Trimming removed 3 bases from V and 4 bases from J, with 10 bases in between. This CDR3 has 14 residues. CDR3 sequence: CASSGTWGTGELFF. The CDR3 bases are TGTGCCAGCAGCGGAACGTGGGGCACCGGGGAGCTGTTTTTT. Complete variable domain (other parts from reference TRBV9 and TRBJ2-2): DSGVTQTPKHLITATGQRVTLRCSPRSGDLSVYWYQQSLDQGLQFLIQYYNGEERAKGNILERFSAQQFPDLHSELNLSSLELGDSALYFCASSGTWGTGELFFGEGSRLTVL.

V usage is TRBV19 and J usage is TRBJ1-6; D is undetermined. This CDR3 region has 16 residues. Germline V gene sequence: CDR1 LNHDA, CDR2 SQIVND (reference sequence). V was cut by 7 bases and J by 2 bases, with 15 bases left in between. The CDR3 DNA is TGTGCCAGTATGGGAACCGCCGGGACCTATAATTCACCCCTCCACTTT. Translation: CASMGTAGTYNSPLHF.

This chain joins TRBV2 and TRBJ2-7; D is ambiguous. Per the germline V gene, CDR1 is SNHLY and CDR2 is FYNNEI. Between the trimmed V and J ends, which lost 2 bases and 3 bases, there was a span of 17 bases. The CDR3 totals 16 residues. The CDR3 DNA reads as TGTGCCAGCAGTGAATACGGCCCAGCGATAAGCTACGAGCAGTACTTC. Residues: CASSEYGPAISYEQYF. Full variable domain (rest looked up from reference TRBV2 and TRBJ2-7): EPEVTQTPSHQVTQMGQEVILRCVPISNHLYFYWYRQILGQKVEFLVSFYNNEISEKSEIFDDQFSVERPDGSNFTLKIRSTKLEDSAMYFCASSEYGPAISYEQYFGPGTRLTVT.

In DNA form, the CDR3 reads TGTGCCAGCAGTTTAAACAGAATCCAAGAGACCCAGTACTTC. It specifies CASSLNRIQETQYF. The chain carries TRBV27 and TRBJ2-5; D unresolved. CDR1 and CDR2 from the germline V gene are MNHEY and SMNVEV (reference sequence). The V and J ends lost 2 bases and 1 base respectively, with 8 bases between them. This CDR3 has 14 amino acids.

The chain has TRBV5-1 and TRBJ2-2, with TRBD2 matching 7 bases. In germline, CDR1 is SGHRS, CDR2 YFSETQ. V lost 6 bases and J lost 5; bases outside the gene matches: 7. This CDR3 is built from 14 residues. The CDR3: CASTRLAGTGELFF. DNA for the CDR3: TGCGCCAGCACCAGACTAGCCGGTACCGGGGAGCTGTTTTTT.

J is TRBJ2-2 and V is TRBV2; 8 bases are a match to TRBD2. Germline V lookup: CDR1 SNHLY, CDR2 FYNNEI. This CDR3 contains 14 residues. With 4 bases clipped from V and 7 bases from J, the junction kept 5 bases outside the gene matches. The CDR3 DNA is TGTGCCAGCAGTGGGGGACTAGGGATCGGGGAGCTGTTTTTT. It codes for CASSGGLGIGELFF.

Comment on this clone: This may stem from a read error, because a much larger clone lies one nucleotide away. This sequence joins TRBV5-1 and TRBJ1-1; D may be TRBD1 (5 bases). Germline values: CDR1 SGHRS, CDR2 YFSETQ. V dropped 5 bases and J dropped 4 bases, with 12 bases sitting between them. The CDR3 consists of 13 residues. CDR3 bases: TGCGCCAGCAGTCGAGCGGGGGGCACTGAAGCTTTCTTT. As protein: CASSRAGGTEAFF.

The J gene is TRBJ1-2, the V gene TRBV28; D is unclear. The CDR3 is 12 amino acids. V was pared by 8 bases and J by 4 bases, with 11 bases between. Germline assignment: CDR1 MDHEN and CDR2 SYDVKM. CDR3 coding DNA: TGTGCCAGCTCGGGAGTTTCCTATGGCTACACCTTC. Translated, it gives CASSGVSYGYTF.

This CDR3 reads CASSFRDSSTDTQYF. The DNA for the CDR3 is TGCGCCAGCAGCTTCCGGGACAGTAGTACAGATACGCAGTATTTT. This chain connects TRBV5-1 to TRBJ2-3, with 7 bases identical to TRBD1. V lost 2 bases, J lost 3 bases, and 6 bases stayed unmatched. This CDR3 spans 15 amino acids. Germline V gene lookup returns CDR1 SGHRS and CDR2 YFSETQ.

The V gene is TRBV20-1, the J gene TRBJ2-5; D gene uncertain. The CDR3 is 11 amino acids. The V gene's germline CDR1 is DFQATT and CDR2 SNEGSKA (reference sequence). Trimming removed 3 bases at V and 6 bases at J, with 8 bases between. The CDR3 DNA follows: TGCAGTGCTAGGGATTTAAAGACCCAGTACTTC. As protein: CSARDLKTQYF.

A word on this clone: Other nucleotide sequences from this sample produce the same CDR3. This rearrangement joins TRBV6-4 to TRBJ1-1; D remains ambiguous. The CDR3 spans 13 residues. V was shortened by 3 bases and J by 1 base, with 6 bases between the two germline ends. Looked up from germline, CDR1 is MRHNA and CDR2 is SNTAGT. The CDR3 coding sequence is TGTGCCAGCAGTGAAGGCCGGAACACTGAAGCTTTCTTT. Protein: CASSEGRNTEAFF.

The rearrangement uses TRBV18 and TRBJ2-5; D possibly corresponds to TRBD2 (5 bases). This CDR3 is 14 amino acids long. The germline CDR1 and CDR2 sequences are KGHSH and LQKENI. V lost 2 bases to trimming and J lost 11 bases, with 18 bases between them. The chain's CDR3 is CASSPRVSPGEQYF. CDR3 DNA sequence: TGTGCCAGCTCACCAAGAGTCAGCCCCGGGGAGCAGTACTTC.

The V gene is TRBV5-1, the J gene TRBJ1-2, with D possibly being TRBD1 (5 bases). Germline V lookup: CDR1 SGHRS, CDR2 YFSETQ. The CDR3 covers 13 residues. V was clipped by 0 bases and J by 8 bases, with 11 bases between them. The CDR3 loop reads CASSLGSGDGYTF. For the CDR3, the DNA is TGCGCCAGCAGCTTGGGAAGCGGGGACGGCTACACCTTC.

The table lists this clone with a few counts. The J gene is TRBJ1-1, the V gene TRBV10-3; the D is unclear. The CDR3 has 11 residues. V dropped 2 bases and J dropped 10 bases, with 8 bases sitting between them. From germline, CDR1 is ENHRY and CDR2 SYGVKD. CDR3 amino acids: CAISEGLVAFF. CDR3 in DNA: TGTGCCATCAGTGAGGGACTTGTAGCTTTCTTT.

This clone has a handful of counts. The genes are TRBV7-3 and TRBJ2-1; the D gene is possibly TRBD2 (5 bases). V was pared by 5 bases and J by 12 bases, with 14 bases between. The CDR3 extends over 12 amino acids. Germline V gene sequence: CDR1 SGHTA, CDR2 FQGTGA. The CDR3 sequence is CASSPDSAPQFF. As DNA, the CDR3 is TGTGCCAGCAGCCCGGACTCAGCACCGCAGTTCTTC.